These 3 T cell receptor beta chains share one sample of origin, sequenced in a study of T cells in Graves' hyperthyroidism and ophthalmopathy. Amplified regions were TCR beta CDR3 sequences from RNA transcripts. In the first-round RT-PCR of the TCR CDR3, the HTBI primer set was used. TCRdb processed the multiplex PCR reads anew with MiXCR; each CDR3 protein has one entry. The sample lists around 760,000 distinct CDR3 sequences, approximately 40% occurring once. Input material: blood. The receptors here all came from a woman in her 40s with Graves' hyperthyroidism.

This clonotype came up many times. The chain links TRBV2 to TRBJ1-1; TRBD1 matches at 11 bases. The CDR3 sequence is 15 residues long. Germline values: CDR1 SNHLY, CDR2 FYNNEI. V was clipped by 1 base and J by 4 bases; unmatched bases: 2. The CDR3 nucleotides are TGTGCCAGCAGTGAAGAGGGGACAGGGGGCACTGAAGCTTTCTTT. It translates to CASSEEGTGGTEAFF.

In this sample, this clonotype turned up many times. J is TRBJ1-4 and V is TRBV19, with D possibly matching TRBD1 (5 bases). This CDR3 contains 14 residues. Germline V gene sequence: CDR1 LNHDA, CDR2 SQIVND (reference sequence). V lost 1 base and J 8 bases, leaving 11 bases between the germline ends. The CDR3 bases are TGTGCCAGTAGTATAGGGCAGGGAGAAGAAAAACTGTTTTTT. Amino acids: CASSIGQGEEKLFF.

This clonotype was detected many times. V gene TRBV7-9 combines with J gene TRBJ2-5, with D possibly matching TRBD1 (6 bases). Between the trimmed V and J ends, which lost 0 bases and 4 bases, there was a span of 12 bases. The germline CDR1 and CDR2 sequences are SEHNR and FQNEAQ (reference sequence). The CDR3 totals 15 residues. The CDR3 DNA reads TGTGCCAGCAGCTTAGCTACAGGGTCGCCAGAGACCCAGTACTTC. Protein product: CASSLATGSPETQYF.